This is a list of T cell receptor beta chains from one sample in a study of shared clonotypes between healthy human individuals. TCRdb's copy holds only in-frame clones and misses some; the assay was immunoSEQ multiplex PCR. Among about 600,000 clones listed, roughly 98% were seen once. Sample: naive CD8+ T cells sorted from blood. All receptors come from a man in his thirties or forties in good health. CDR3s include the opening cysteine and the closing phenylalanine or tryptophan. The D gene is left open where the match is weak. Clone size is given for some rows only: seen once, a few or many times, or a class if the clone is expanded.

clone size	D gene	V gene	J gene	CDR3 DNA	CDR3 protein
.	TRBD1	TRBV5-8	TRBJ1-2	TGTGCCAGCAGTTTCTTGGACAGGATCTATGGCTACACCTTC	CASSFLDRIYGYTF
once	.	TRBV9	TRBJ2-1	TGTGCCAGCAGCGTAATCGAGGGTTCCTACAATGAGCAGTTCTTC	CASSVIEGSYNEQFF
.	.	TRBV27	TRBJ2-7	TGTGCCAGCAGTTTTCAGGGGCCAACCTACGAGCAGTACTTC	CASSFQGPTYEQYF
.	.	TRBV5-1	TRBJ2-5	TGCGCCAGCAGGACAAATCAAGAGACCCAGTACTTC	CASRTNQETQYF
.	TRBD2	TRBV28	TRBJ2-7	TGTGCCAGCAGTACCCCCCGGACTAGCGTGTCCTACGAGCAGTACTTC	CASSTPRTSVSYEQYF
.	TRBD2	TRBV6-4	TRBJ2-1	TGTGCCAGCAGTGACTCGGCTAGCGGGTATTACAATGAGCAGTTCTTC	CASSDSASGYYNEQFF
once	TRBD2	TRBV7-6	TRBJ2-7	TGTGCCAGCAGCTTAGGCGGGGGAAGCTCCTACGAGCAGTACTTC	CASSLGGGSSYEQYF
.	.	TRBV14	TRBJ2-7	TGTGCCAGCAGCCAAGAAAGGAGGGTCCAGTACTTC	CASSQERRVQYF
.	.	TRBV7-2	TRBJ1-1	TGTGCCAGCAGCTTAGCTGGGGGGGCCACTGAAGCTTTCTTT	CASSLAGGATEAFF
.	TRBD2	TRBV15	TRBJ2-1	TGTGCCACCAGCAGACCCACGGGACTAGCCCGCGATGAGCAGTTCTTC	CATSRPTGLARDEQFF
.	TRBD1	TRBV29-1	TRBJ2-7	TGCAGCGTTGGGGTTCTTTCAGACAGGGGGCGTGAGCAGTACTTC	CSVGVLSDRGREQYF
.	.	TRBV14	TRBJ1-1	TGTGCCAGCAGCCAAGATCGGGGCCTGGGTGGGGCGTCCACTGAAGCTTTCTTT	CASSQDRGLGGASTEAFF
.	TRBD1	TRBV4-2	TRBJ2-7	TGTGCCAGCAGCCAATACAGGGGAACAGTCTACGAGCAGTACTTC	CASSQYRGTVYEQYF
.	.	TRBV27	TRBJ2-5	TGTGCCAGCAGTTTATCCTTGGCGTTGGAGACCCAGTACTTC	CASSLSLALETQYF
.	.	TRBV11-2	TRBJ1-1	TGTGCCAGCACCCAGGGCCGGAATCAGAACACTGAAGCTTTCTTT	CASTQGRNQNTEAFF
.	TRBD2	TRBV7-9	TRBJ2-7	TGTGCCAGCAGCTTAGTGCGGGGACTACAATCCTACGAGCAGTACTTC	CASSLVRGLQSYEQYF
.	TRBD2	TRBV5-6	TRBJ2-5	TGTGCCAGCAGCTGGAACGGGGGGGAGACCCAGTACTTC	CASSWNGGETQYF
.	TRBD2	TRBV25-1	TRBJ2-7	TGTGCCAGCAGTCATACTAGCGGGAAATGGTACGAGCAGTACTTC	CASSHTSGKWYEQYF
.	.	TRBV27	TRBJ2-3	TGTGCCAGCAGAACAGCGGCAGATACGCAGTATTTT	CASRTAADTQYF
.	.	TRBV7-2	TRBJ2-1	TGTGCCAGCAGCCTCGGACCACCCTCCTACAATGAGCAGTTCTTC	CASSLGPPSYNEQFF
.	.	TRBV28	TRBJ2-1	TGTGCCAGCACCGATTTTGGCGGGTCTAGCTCCTACAATGAGCAGTTCTTC	CASTDFGGSSSYNEQFF
.	.	TRBV6-5	TRBJ1-1	TGTGCCAGCAGTTACGGGGGCACTGAAGCTTTCTTT	CASSYGGTEAFF
.	TRBD2	TRBV11-2	TRBJ2-3	TGTGCCAGCAGCTTAGCCCCCGGACTAGCTCCCCTTACAAAGGAGTATTTT	CASSLAPGLAPLTKEYF
.	TRBD1	TRBV18	TRBJ2-7	TGTGCCAGCTCGCTGACAGGGTCTGTCTACGAGCAGTACTTC	CASSLTGSVYEQYF
once	.	TRBV20-1	TRBJ2-1	TGCAGTGCCATAGACAATGAGCAGTTCTTC	CSAIDNEQFF
.	.	TRBV6-5	TRBJ1-2	TGTGCCAGCAGTTACTCGACGGAGGTCCACTATGGCTACACCTTC	CASSYSTEVHYGYTF
.	.	TRBV5-1	TRBJ2-1	TGCGCCAGCAGCTTGGAAGGGCCCGGACCCAGCTCCTACAATGAGCAGTTCTTC	CASSLEGPGPSSYNEQFF
.	.	TRBV9	TRBJ2-2	TGTGCCAGCAGCGTCAGGGGTAGCGACGCGAACACCGGGGAGCTGTTTTTT	CASSVRGSDANTGELFF
.	TRBD2	TRBV9	TRBJ2-7	TGTGCCAGCAGCGTATCCGGGAGGGCTCAAGAGCAGTACTTC	CASSVSGRAQEQYF
.	TRBD1	TRBV7-9	TRBJ2-3	TGTGCCAGCAGCTTATCCCCAGGACAGGCTCCTAGCACAGATACGCAGTATTTT	CASSLSPGQAPSTDTQYF
.	.	TRBV4-1	TRBJ2-1	TGCGCCAGCAGCCAAGTGGCCGGGCTTGAGCAGTTCTTC	CASSQVAGLEQFF
.	TRBD2	TRBV7-9	TRBJ2-1	TGTGCCAGCAGCTCGGGACTACTAAATGAGCAGTTCTTC	CASSSGLLNEQFF
.	.	TRBV11-2	TRBJ1-4	TGTGCCAGCAGCTTAGAGTGGGGGGCGGGCCGAAAACTGTTTTTT	CASSLEWGAGRKLFF
once	TRBD2	TRBV28	TRBJ2-5	TGTGCCAGCAGTGAAAGACTAGCGGGAGAGACCCAGTACTTC	CASSERLAGETQYF
.	.	TRBV7-9	TRBJ2-7	TGTGCCAGCAGCTTAGGGCGGGGGCCCACCTACGAGCAGTACTTC	CASSLGRGPTYEQYF
.	.	TRBV9	TRBJ2-2	TGTGCCAGCAGCGTACAGGGATCGTGGGCCGGGGAGCTGTTTTTT	CASSVQGSWAGELFF
.	TRBD2	TRBV7-9	TRBJ2-1	TGTGCCAGCAGCTTAGTTTCTAGCGGACACAATGAGCAGTTCTTC	CASSLVSSGHNEQFF
.	TRBD2	TRBV13	TRBJ2-1	TGTGCCAGCAGCTTAGTACTAGCGGGTCGAGACAATGAGCAGTTCTTC	CASSLVLAGRDNEQFF
once	TRBD1	TRBV28	TRBJ1-5	TGTGGACAGGGTTTGTACCAGCCCCAGCATTTT	CGQGLYQPQHF
.	.	TRBV4-3	TRBJ2-4	TGCGCCAGCAGCCAATGGTCCAATTCGGGCAAAAACATTCAGTACTTC	CASSQWSNSGKNIQYF
.	.	TRBV7-9	TRBJ1-2	TGTGCCAGCAGCTTAGCTGGGTTCTATGGCTACACCTTC	CASSLAGFYGYTF
.	TRBD2	TRBV7-7	TRBJ2-3	TGTGCTAGCAGCTTACGCGGGAGACCCACAGATACGCAGTATTTT	CASSLRGRPTDTQYF